This entry is about one T cell receptor beta chain. Its antigen is not identified. A single record per CDR3 protein comes from TCRdb applying MiXCR to the reads. This sample has about 37,000 distinct CDR3 sequences; just over 50% occur once, and the top ten carry 80% to 95%. CDR3 length equals 17 residues. Germline V gene lookup returns CDR1 ENHRY and CDR2 SYGVKD. V was clipped by 2 bases and J by 4 bases; unmatched bases: 11. The entry originates in a study of T cell repertoires in cytomegalovirus infection. The overall study: Matching HLA type and CMV infection were both indicated by public TCR beta signatures. Study-level results: The ex vivo response was dominated by HLA-C-restricted CMV-specific TCR beta clonotypes.

Sequences were derived from CD8+ T cells from cultured PBMCs, sampled from culture after CMV antigen stimulation. The source is a human donor in good health (CMV status not recorded). Some clones in this sample may be carry-over from other donors' samples. The chain couples TRBV10-3 to TRBJ1-3; 7 nucleotides match TRBD1. This chain's CDR3 is CAISEPEKGTVGNTIYF. In nucleotides, the CDR3 is TGTGCCATCAGTGAGCCCGAAAAGGGGACAGTGGGAAACACCATATATTTT.